Below are 10 T cell receptor beta chains sequenced from a single sample in a study of CD8+ T cells in alopecia areata. Stated treatment: oral pan-JAK inhibitor, 5-10 mg twice daily. Investigators isolated RNA and reverse transcribed it into cDNA to act as the sequencing template. Libraries were prepared by immunoSEQ multiplex PCR; TCRdb keeps only in-frame clonotypes and omits some of them. This sample carries more than 150,000 clones, approximately 50% of them seen once, and the ten largest clones take 9.5% to 13%. Sequences were derived from CD8+ T cells sorted from blood, sampled at week 52, from a patient treated with tofacitinib. The receptors stem from a human donor with alopecia areata.

V and J are TRBV11-2 and TRBJ1-6; D uncertain. V was trimmed by 2 bases and J by 8 bases, leaving 13 bases between them. CDR1 is SGHAT, CDR2 FQNNGV, per germline. The CDR3 is 15 amino acids. The CDR3 spells CASSLLSPGHSPLHF. In nucleotides, the CDR3 is TGTGCCAGCAGCTTACTCAGCCCGGGCCATTCACCCCTCCACTTT.

The V and J genes are TRBV4-2 and TRBJ2-5; no firm D call. Between the trimmed V and J ends, which lost 0 bases and 5 bases, there was a span of 4 bases. CDR1 LGHNA and CDR2 YNFKEQ come from the germline V gene. The CDR3 length is 12 residues. CDR3 amino acids: CASSQDKETQYF. CDR3 sequence (DNA): TGTGCCAGCAGCCAAGATAAGGAGACCCAGTACTTC.

This clone was recorded a few times. The rearrangement joins TRBV5-1 to TRBJ1-6, with TRBD1 matching 8 bases. The germline V gene encodes CDR1 SGHRS and CDR2 YFSETQ. J lost 5 bases, V lost 5 bases, and 6 bases had no gene match. The CDR3 length is 15 residues. CDR3 in amino acids: CASSRGTGHNSPLHF. In nucleotides, the CDR3 is TGCGCCAGCAGTCGTGGGACAGGACATAATTCACCCCTCCACTTT.

The chain combines TRBV11-2 with TRBJ1-2; TRBD1 agrees at 7 bases. The ends lost 5 bases at V and 5 bases at J; junction bases unmatched: 2. Germline V lookup: CDR1 SGHAT, CDR2 FQNNGV. CDR3 length: 12 residues. The CDR3 DNA sequence: TGTGCCAGCAGCGAACAGGGGTATGGCTACACCTTC. Encoded protein: CASSEQGYGYTF.

The rearrangement joins TRBV5-6 to TRBJ2-4; D perhaps matches TRBD2 (5 bases). The V end was cut by 6 bases, the J end by 10 bases, with 14 bases between. Germline V lookup: CDR1 SGHDT, CDR2 YYEEEE. CDR3 length equals 12 residues. CDR3 nucleotides: TGTGCCAGCACCCCGGACGGGATAATTCAGTACTTC. Encoded protein: CASTPDGIIQYF. Full variable domain (outside the CDR3, taken from reference TRBV5-6 and TRBJ2-4): DAGVTQSPTHLIKTRGQQVTLRCSPKSGHDTVSWYQQALGQGPQFIFQYYEEEERQRGNFPDRFSGHQFPNYSSELNVNALLLGDSALYLCASTPDGIIQYFGAGTRLSVL.

A single count supports this clone. This chain connects TRBV7-9 to TRBJ2-1; 11 bases align to TRBD2. Looked up from germline, CDR1 is SEHNR and CDR2 is FQNEAQ (reference sequence). The CDR3 contains 17 residues. V was pared by 1 base and J by 5 bases, with 7 bases of the junction left unmatched. The CDR3 DNA reads as TGTGCCAGCAGCTTAGATCTAGCGGGGGGCCTTGACAATGAGCAGTTCTTC. This translates into CASSLDLAGGLDNEQFF.

V usage is TRBV13 and J usage is TRBJ1-2, with D possibly matching TRBD1 (6 bases). The CDR3 runs 16 residues. Germline-derived CDR1 and CDR2 are PRHDT and FYEKMQ (reference sequence). V lost 5 bases and J 6 bases, leaving 22 bases between the germline ends. The CDR3 region is CASSEILSGERDGYTF. DNA of the CDR3: TGTGCCAGCAGCGAAATTCTCTCAGGGGAAAGGGATGGCTACACCTTC.

The rearrangement uses TRBV7-3 and TRBJ2-3, with 8 bases lining up with TRBD2. The V gene end was trimmed by 1 base and the J gene end by 2 bases; junction bases not matched to a gene: 2. CDR3 length equals 15 residues. Germline V CDR1 and CDR2: SGHTA, FQGTGA. CDR3 sequence (DNA): TGTGCCAGCAGCTTAAACGGGGGGGCCACAGATACGCAGTATTTT. Translating gives CASSLNGGATDTQYF.

The chain recombines TRBV30 with TRBJ2-2; the D is unclear. CDR1 and CDR2 from the germline V gene are GTSNPN and SVGIG (reference sequence). Trimming left V 2 bases short and J 5 bases short, with 9 bases between. This CDR3 has 13 amino acids. The CDR3 bases are TGTGCCTGGAGTCCCGGCGAGACCGGGGAGCTGTTTTTT. Protein: CAWSPGETGELFF.

V usage is TRBV18 and J usage is TRBJ2-3; 8 positions agree with TRBD1. Germline trimming cut 1 base from V and 2 bases from J; bases unmatched to any gene: 17. The CDR3 covers 20 residues. Germline loops: CDR1 KGHSH, CDR2 LQKENI. The CDR3 loop reads CASSPRWSVPGQDHTDTQYF. The CDR3 DNA reads TGTGCCAGCTCACCACGGTGGTCTGTGCCGGGACAGGATCACACAGATACGCAGTATTTT.